The 30 T cell receptor beta chains in this list originate from one sample, sequenced in a study of cytotoxic CD8 clonotypes in ibrutinib-treated CLL. TCRdb's copy holds only in-frame clones and misses some; the assay was immunoSEQ multiplex PCR. The sample yields approximately 120,000 clones, less than 90% seen once. The material sequenced was PBMCs, taken after 24 months of ibrutinib treatment. These receptors were obtained from a human donor with chronic lymphocytic leukemia.

This clone was detected only a few times. The chain couples TRBV6-1 to TRBJ2-5; D gene ambiguous. This CDR3 is 13 amino acids long. The germline gives CDR1 MNHNS, CDR2 SASEGT. The V end was cut by 6 bases, the J end by 3 bases, with 11 bases between. The CDR3 DNA sequence: TGTGCCAGCAGGCCACAAGCAGAAGAGACCCAGTACTTC. It yields the protein CASRPQAEETQYF.

This chain links TRBV7-9 with TRBJ1-5; D is perhaps TRBD1 (5 bases). This CDR3 is 17 amino acids long. CDR1 and CDR2 (germline): SEHNR, FQNEAQ (reference sequence). Between the trimmed V and J ends, which lost 0 bases and 5 bases, there was a span of 17 bases. CDR3 coding DNA: TGTGCCAGCAGCTTAGCAATAGCAGGGATTGGGGATCAGCCCCAGCATTTT. It is translated as CASSLAIAGIGDQPQHF. The full variable domain, in which reference TRBV7-9 and TRBJ1-5 provide the parts outside the CDR3, is DTGVSQNPRHKITKRGQNVTFRCDPISEHNRLYWYRQTLGQGPEFLTYFQNEAQLEKSRLLSDRFSAERPKGSFSTLEIQRTEQGDSAMYLCASSLAIAGIGDQPQHFGDGTRLSIL.

The rearrangement uses TRBV6-5 and TRBJ2-7; TRBD1 agrees at 7 bases. Trimming at V came to 0 bases and at J to 2 bases, leaving 4 bases not matched to a gene. Germline CDR1 is MNHEY and CDR2 is SVGAGI. This CDR3 has 15 residues. CDR3 coding DNA: TGTGCCAGCAGTTACTCCCGACAGGGAACCTACGAGCAGTACTTC. Its translation: CASSYSRQGTYEQYF.

The chain is built from TRBV6-6 and TRBJ2-7; 10 bases match TRBD2. This CDR3 has 14 amino acids. V trimming: 8 bases; J trimming: 0 bases; junction bases outside the gene matches: 4. Per germline, CDR1 MNHNY and CDR2 SVGAGI (reference sequence). The CDR3 spells CASDRTSGSYEQYF. For the CDR3, the DNA is TGTGCCAGCGATCGGACTAGCGGCTCCTACGAGCAGTACTTC.

V is TRBV14 and J is TRBJ2-7; D perhaps matches TRBD1 (5 bases). The V gene lost 0 bases and the J gene lost 5 bases, with 14 bases spanning the gap. The CDR3 length is 15 residues. From germline, CDR1 is SGHDN and CDR2 FVKESK. CDR3: CASSQDSAGINEQYF. DNA of the CDR3: TGTGCCAGCAGCCAAGATTCGGCAGGGATCAACGAGCAGTACTTC.

This clone was detected a few times. This sequence joins TRBV7-9 and TRBJ1-2; 8 positions agree with TRBD1. The V and J ends lost 6 bases and 0 bases, in that order; junction bases with no gene match: 9. The length of the CDR3 is 16 residues. Germline V gene sequence: CDR1 SEHNR, CDR2 FQNEAQ (reference sequence). DNA for the CDR3: TGTGCCAGCAGTTGGACAGGGCGGGAGTCTAACTATGGCTACACCTTC. Protein product: CASSWTGRESNYGYTF. Using reference TRBV7-9 and TRBJ1-2 for the parts outside the CDR3, the full variable domain is DTGVSQNPRHKITKRGQNVTFRCDPISEHNRLYWYRQTLGQGPEFLTYFQNEAQLEKSRLLSDRFSAERPKGSFSTLEIQRTEQGDSAMYLCASSWTGRESNYGYTFGSGTRLTVV.

This clone was seen a few times. This sequence joins TRBV10-3 and TRBJ2-5; D remains ambiguous. The CDR3 spans 13 residues. The germline V gene has CDR1 ENHRY and CDR2 SYGVKD. V was trimmed by 0 bases and J by 2 bases, leaving 4 bases between them. The CDR3 loop reads CAISESQQETQYF. The CDR3 DNA reads as TGTGCCATCAGTGAGTCCCAGCAAGAGACCCAGTACTTC.

This clone is a singleton in its sample. This chain connects TRBV19 to TRBJ1-1; D is possibly TRBD1 (6 bases). Between the trimmed V and J ends, which lost 7 bases and 3 bases, there was a span of 18 bases. Germline values: CDR1 LNHDA, CDR2 SQIVND (reference sequence). The length of the CDR3 is 15 residues. The DNA for the CDR3 is TGTGCCAGTACCCCTCTCAGGGGATGGGACACTGAAGCTTTCTTT. This gives the protein CASTPLRGWDTEAFF.

CDR3 in DNA: TGTGCCTGGAGTGATTGGGACCTAGATTTTTATGGCTACACCTTC. It is translated as CAWSDWDLDFYGYTF. The chain has TRBV30 and TRBJ1-2; D perhaps matches TRBD1 (5 bases). The CDR3 is made up of 15 amino acids. Germline values: CDR1 GTSNPN, CDR2 SVGIG (reference sequence). V was pared by 1 base and J by 5 bases, with 17 bases between.

V and J are TRBV6-5 and TRBJ1-6; D might be TRBD1 (6 bases). Germline CDR1 is MNHEY and CDR2 is SVGAGI. Trimming cost V 6 bases and J 5 bases, with 14 bases left between them. CDR3 length equals 15 residues. DNA for the CDR3: TGTGCCAGCAGCCCCGGACAGCTGCATAATTCACCCCTCCACTTT. This codes for CASSPGQLHNSPLHF.

This clone was picked up a small number of times. The V gene is TRBV11-2, the J gene TRBJ2-7; TRBD1 matches at 7 bases. With V trimmed by 4 bases and J by 2 bases, 2 bases remained unmatched. The CDR3 runs 13 residues. Germline V gene data show CDR1 as SGHAT and CDR2 as FQNNGV. CDR3 sequence reads: CASSSGTAYEQYF. CDR3 DNA: TGTGCCAGCAGCTCAGGGACAGCCTACGAGCAGTACTTC.

This chain links TRBV6-1 with TRBJ2-7, with a weak D call TRBD1 (5 bases). Germline CDR1 is MNHNS and CDR2 is SASEGT. V lost 6 bases and J 3 bases, leaving 18 bases between the germline ends. The length of the CDR3 is 15 residues. CDR3 in amino acids: CASRDTHEAFYEQYF. The CDR3 DNA is TGTGCCAGCAGGGACACCCACGAAGCTTTCTACGAGCAGTACTTC.

The V call is TRBV19, the J call TRBJ2-1; D tentatively reads TRBD1 or TRBD2 (5 bases each). The V end lost 5 bases, the J end lost 4 bases, and 15 bases lay between the germline ends. In germline, CDR1 is LNHDA, CDR2 SQIVND (reference sequence). The CDR3 totals 15 residues. CDR3 bases: TGTGCCAGTAGTGCGATCAGGGACCTTTACAATGAGCAGTTCTTC. Protein: CASSAIRDLYNEQFF.

The CDR3 protein is CASSPGGRVTEAFF. Written as DNA, the CDR3 is TGTGCCAGCAGCCCAGGGGGCCGGGTCACTGAAGCTTTCTTT. The chain couples TRBV28 to TRBJ1-1; 8 bases agree with TRBD1. Looked up from germline, CDR1 is MDHEN and CDR2 is SYDVKM. J lost 4 bases, V lost 6 bases, and 7 bases had no gene match. The CDR3 runs to 14 residues. Variable domain in full (rest from reference TRBV28 and TRBJ1-1): DVKVTQSSRYLVKRTGEKVFLECVQDMDHENMFWYRQDPGLGLRLIYFSYDVKMKEKGDIPEGYSVSREKKERFSLILESASTNQTSMYLCASSPGGRVTEAFFGQGTRLTVV.

This clone came up once. The chain is built from TRBV9 and TRBJ1-1; 10 nucleotides align to TRBD1. Germline assignment: CDR1 SGDLS and CDR2 YYNGEE. The trim removed 2 bases at V and 4 bases at J, leaving 8 bases unmatched. This CDR3 is built from 16 residues. The CDR3 DNA is TGTGCCAGCAGCGTGGGGGACAGGGGTCCTTTCACTGAAGCTTTCTTT. It specifies CASSVGDRGPFTEAFF. The variable domain in full, with the rest retrieved from reference TRBV9 and TRBJ1-1, is DSGVTQTPKHLITATGQRVTLRCSPRSGDLSVYWYQQSLDQGLQFLIQYYNGEERAKGNILERFSAQQFPDLHSELNLSSLELGDSALYFCASSVGDRGPFTEAFFGQGTRLTVV.

The count of this clone is one. This chain connects TRBV7-2 to TRBJ2-5; maybe TRBD1 (5 bases). CDR1 is SGHTA and CDR2 is FQGNSA in the germline V gene. The germline V and J ends were trimmed by 3 bases and 0 bases, with 11 bases remaining between them. The CDR3 runs 15 residues. Written as DNA, the CDR3 is TGTGCCAGCAGCTTCCAGGGTGGCTACCAAGAGACCCAGTACTTC. Amino acids: CASSFQGGYQETQYF.

The CDR3, as DNA: TGTGCCAGCAGCCAAGGGGGATTAGGCGCAGCCAAAAACATTCAGTACTTC. This codes for CASSQGGLGAAKNIQYF. The chain employs TRBV4-2 and TRBJ2-4; D is ambiguous. With 1 base removed from V and 0 bases from J, the gap between germline ends came to 13 bases. The CDR3 is made up of 17 amino acids. Germline V gives CDR1 LGHNA, CDR2 YNFKEQ.

The chain combines TRBV30 with TRBJ1-1, with TRBD1 as a possible D gene (5 bases). V lost 8 bases, J lost 3 bases, and 16 bases lay in between. Germline loops: CDR1 GTSNPN, CDR2 SVGIG (reference sequence). CDR3 size: 13 residues. CDR3 protein: CAGATGRDTEAFF. The CDR3 DNA reads TGTGCCGGTGCAACAGGTAGAGACACTGAAGCTTTCTTT.

This clone has just a few counts. The chain carries TRBV18 and TRBJ1-2; a weak D match, TRBD1 (5 bases). The CDR3 is 15 residues long. Germline lookup yields CDR1 KGHSH and CDR2 LQKENI. Trimming pared 1 base from V and 3 bases from J, leaving 12 bases between. The CDR3 reads CASSPREGDHYGYTF. DNA of the CDR3: TGTGCCAGCTCACCACGTGAAGGGGACCACTATGGCTACACCTTC.

As regards this clone: Other DNA sequences within the sample encode an identical CDR3. This sequence joins TRBV6-5 and TRBJ2-7, with 10 nucleotides matching TRBD1. Germline trimming cut 2 bases from V and 4 bases from J; bases unmatched to any gene: 2. Germline values: CDR1 MNHEY, CDR2 SVGAGI. The CDR3 consists of 14 residues. The CDR3 region has the DNA TGTGCCAGCAGTTACGGACAGGGGGGGTACGAGCAGTACTTC. Amino acids: CASSYGQGGYEQYF.

This sequence joins TRBV19 and TRBJ2-3; 8 bases fit TRBD1. The CDR3 covers 14 residues. V lost 5 bases, J lost 5 bases, and 6 bases stayed unmatched. Germline V CDR1 and CDR2: LNHDA, SQIVND (reference sequence). Here the CDR3 reads CASSGRGRGDTQYF. The CDR3 nucleotides are TGTGCCAGTAGTGGCAGGGGGCGTGGAGATACGCAGTATTTT.

The chain couples TRBV7-9 to TRBJ2-1; possibly TRBD2 for D (5 bases). The CDR3 runs to 15 residues. Germline CDR1 is SEHNR and CDR2 is FQNEAQ (reference sequence). Deletions cut 5 bases from V and 8 bases from J, with 19 bases between. The CDR3 DNA is TGTGCCAGCAGCCCTCTGGGAGCTAGATTCGATGAGCAGTTCTTC. Protein: CASSPLGARFDEQFF. Supplemented by reference TRBV7-9 and TRBJ2-1, the full variable domain reads DTGVSQNPRHKITKRGQNVTFRCDPISEHNRLYWYRQTLGQGPEFLTYFQNEAQLEKSRLLSDRFSAERPKGSFSTLEIQRTEQGDSAMYLCASSPLGARFDEQFFGPGTRLTVL.

This chain links TRBV28 with TRBJ2-7, with D tentatively TRBD2 (6 bases). The ends were cut back, 1 base at V and 3 bases at J, with 19 bases in the middle. CDR1 and CDR2 from the germline V gene are MDHEN and SYDVKM. The CDR3 loop spans 17 amino acids. The CDR3 is CASSLYPLLGRDYEQYF. CDR3 in DNA: TGTGCCAGCAGTTTATACCCCCTGTTGGGGCGGGACTACGAGCAGTACTTC.

This chain links TRBV5-5 with TRBJ1-4; D unclear. CDR1 is SGHKS and CDR2 is YYEKEE in the germline V gene (reference sequence). The CDR3 has 15 residues. V was trimmed by 0 bases and J by 0 bases, leaving 6 bases between them. In nucleotides, the CDR3 is TGTGCCAGCAGCTTGGCGGAATCAACTAATGAAAAACTGTTTTTT. Its translation is CASSLAESTNEKLFF.

The chain carries TRBV11-1 and TRBJ2-1; 14 bases are a match to TRBD2. The CDR3 contains 19 residues. Germline V gene lookup returns CDR1 SGHAT and CDR2 FQDESV (reference sequence). The V segment lost 3 bases and the J segment 3 bases; nucleotides outside the gene matches: 10. The CDR3 DNA reads TGTGCCAGCAGCTTTAGTTACCCTGGACTAGCGGGGGGCTACAATGAGCAGTTCTTC. Translated, it gives CASSFSYPGLAGGYNEQFF.

The rearrangement uses TRBV30 and TRBJ1-5; a possible D gene is TRBD1 (5 bases). The germline V and J ends were trimmed by 2 bases and 4 bases, with 18 bases remaining between them. Germline lookup yields CDR1 GTSNPN and CDR2 SVGIG (reference sequence). This CDR3 comprises 16 residues. The CDR3 here is CAWSPPPGGRNQPQHF. The DNA for the CDR3 is TGTGCCTGGAGTCCCCCCCCGGGGGGTCGAAATCAGCCCCAGCATTTT.

The chain links TRBV28 to TRBJ1-2; no reliable D call. Germline-derived CDR1 and CDR2 are MDHEN and SYDVKM. This CDR3 contains 13 residues. V lost 3 bases to trimming and J lost 4 bases, with 9 bases between them. CDR3 coding DNA: TGTGCCAGCAGTTTTTCGGGAGGCTATGGCTACACCTTC. Protein sequence: CASSFSGGYGYTF.

This chain links TRBV14 with TRBJ2-2; no definite D call. Germline V gene data show CDR1 as SGHDN and CDR2 as FVKESK. CDR3 length equals 14 residues. The V end was cut by 0 bases, the J end by 3 bases, with 5 bases between. The CDR3 is CASSQDAYTGELFF. CDR3 coding DNA: TGTGCCAGCAGCCAAGACGCCTACACCGGGGAGCTGTTTTTT.

This clone was detected only a few times. The chain uses TRBV19 and TRBJ1-2; D is undetermined. With 2 bases removed from V and 3 bases from J, the gap between germline ends came to 16 bases. Germline CDR1 LNHDA, CDR2 SQIVND (reference sequence). The CDR3 is made up of 16 amino acids. CDR3 coding DNA: TGTGCCAGTAGTATATCTGTCGGAGGGTTGTACTATGGCTACACCTTC. Protein: CASSISVGGLYYGYTF.

This chain joins TRBV7-2 and TRBJ2-1; no reliable D call. The CDR3 consists of 15 residues. V gave up 0 bases and J gave up 4 bases, with 10 bases separating them. Germline V lookup: CDR1 SGHTA, CDR2 FQGNSA. Written as DNA, the CDR3 is TGTGCCAGCAGCTTAGCGGCGCCTTCTTACAATGAGCAGTTCTTC. Amino acids: CASSLAAPSYNEQFF.